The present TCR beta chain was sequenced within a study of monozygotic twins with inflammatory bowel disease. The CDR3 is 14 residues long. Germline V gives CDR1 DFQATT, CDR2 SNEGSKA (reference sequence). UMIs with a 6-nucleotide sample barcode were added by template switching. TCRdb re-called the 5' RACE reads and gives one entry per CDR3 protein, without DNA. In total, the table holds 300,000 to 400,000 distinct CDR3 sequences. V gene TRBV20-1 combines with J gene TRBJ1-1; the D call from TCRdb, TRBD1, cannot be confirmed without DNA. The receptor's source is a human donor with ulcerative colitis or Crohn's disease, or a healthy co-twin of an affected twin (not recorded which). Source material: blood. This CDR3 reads CSARAAQGYTEAFF.